This is a list of T cell receptor beta chains from one sample in a study of radiation and T cells in renal cell carcinoma. Sequenced by immunoSEQ multiplex PCR; TCRdb stores in-frame clones only, minus some. The sample lists about 78,000 clones; approximately 90% were seen once. The starting material was blood, obtained from a patient whose treatment included radiotherapy and nephrectomy. The receptors stem from a woman aged 70 to 79 with renal cell carcinoma. Each CDR3 is given without its conserved first and last residue. The size of a clone is reported for some rows only, either as once, few or many, or as a class for expanded clones.

size	length	V	J	CDR3
NA	12	TRBV6-1	TRBJ2-7	ASSEAWADYEQY
NA	13	TRBV6-6	TRBJ1-2	ASSYSWDSRYGYT
once	13	TRBV7-2	TRBJ1-2	ASSLGTASHYGYT
NA	10	TRBV9	TRBJ2-2	ASSLETGELF
NA	11	TRBV29-1	TRBJ1-1	SVEAGMNTEAF
NA	10	TRBV15	TRBJ2-7	ATSRDVGLQY
NA	13	TRBV14	TRBJ2-5	ASSQDRGVGETQY
NA	14	TRBV7-6	TRBJ1-2	ASSPLGQGTFYGYT
once	10	TRBV29-1	TRBJ2-7	SGGKRLDEQY
NA	13	TRBV30	TRBJ2-1	AWEGRVPGKNEQF
NA	9	TRBV20-1	TRBJ1-2	SAGGNYGYT
NA	13	TRBV5-4	NA	ASSPAGQGAYEQY
once	12	TRBV19	TRBJ1-4	ASRGDRGYEKLF
NA	9	TRBV20-1	TRBJ2-1	SAIRGVEQF
NA	11	TRBV27	TRBJ1-2	ASRRQGNYGYT
NA	11	TRBV30	TRBJ2-7	AWSEGGAREQY
NA	10	TRBV7-2	TRBJ2-7	ASSRGIYEQY
NA	12	TRBV18	TRBJ1-1	ASSSSGSNTEAF
NA	11	TRBV28	TRBJ1-6	ASSLQQDSPLH
NA	11	TRBV30	TRBJ2-2	AWSVVSTGELF
NA	15	TRBV6-1	TRBJ2-5	ASSEFRGGRSGETQY
NA	10	TRBV7-9	TRBJ1-2	ASSLGGYGYT
once	14	TRBV30	TRBJ1-2	AWRDIAPGINYGYT